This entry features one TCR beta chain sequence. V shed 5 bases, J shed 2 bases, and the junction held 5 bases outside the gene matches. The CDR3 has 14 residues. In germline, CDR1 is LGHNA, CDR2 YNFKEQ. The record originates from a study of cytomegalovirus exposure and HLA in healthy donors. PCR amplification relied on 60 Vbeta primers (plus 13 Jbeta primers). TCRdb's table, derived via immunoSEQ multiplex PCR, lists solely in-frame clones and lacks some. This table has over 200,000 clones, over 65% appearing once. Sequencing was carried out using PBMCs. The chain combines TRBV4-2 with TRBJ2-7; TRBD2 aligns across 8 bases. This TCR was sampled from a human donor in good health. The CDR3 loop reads CASSYSGTAYEQYF. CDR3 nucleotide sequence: TGTGCCAGCAGCTATAGCGGGACCGCCTACGAGCAGTACTTC.